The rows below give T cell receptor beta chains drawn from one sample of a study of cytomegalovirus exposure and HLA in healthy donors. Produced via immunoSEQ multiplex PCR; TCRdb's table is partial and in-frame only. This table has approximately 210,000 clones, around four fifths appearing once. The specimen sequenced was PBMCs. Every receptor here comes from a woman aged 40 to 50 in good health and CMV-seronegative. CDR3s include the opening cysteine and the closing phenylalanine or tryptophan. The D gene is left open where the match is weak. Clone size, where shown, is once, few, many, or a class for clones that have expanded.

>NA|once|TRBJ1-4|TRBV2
TGTGCCAGCAAACGGGGACATTCTAATGAAAAACTGTTTTTT
CASKRGHSNEKLFF
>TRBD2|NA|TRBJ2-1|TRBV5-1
TGCGCCAGCAGCCTTAGCGGGAGAGTCGATGAGCAGTTCTTC
CASSLSGRVDEQFF
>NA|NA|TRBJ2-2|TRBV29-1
TGCAGCGTTGAAGGTTATGTACCCTCGGGCACCGGGGAGCTGTTTTTT
CSVEGYVPSGTGELFF
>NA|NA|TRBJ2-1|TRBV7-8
TGTGCCAGCAGAACTAGATATGAGCAGTTCTTC
CASRTRYEQFF
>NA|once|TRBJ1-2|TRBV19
TGTGCCAGTAGCCCGGGGGGTTCTAACTATGGCTACACCTTC
CASSPGGSNYGYTF
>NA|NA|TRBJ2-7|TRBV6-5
TGTGCCAGCAGTTACGATACTAGGACCGCCTACGAGCAGTACTTC
CASSYDTRTAYEQYF
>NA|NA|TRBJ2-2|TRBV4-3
TGCGCCAGCAGCCAAGTACACAGGCCCCTAACCGGGGAGCTGTTTTTT
CASSQVHRPLTGELFF
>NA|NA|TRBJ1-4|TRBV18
TGTGCCAGCTCTCGGCAGGGGAATGAAAAACTGTTTTTT
CASSRQGNEKLFF
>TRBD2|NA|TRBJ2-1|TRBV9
TGTGCCAGCAGCCCTAGCGGGAGCTCCTACAATGAGCAGTTCTTC
CASSPSGSSYNEQFF
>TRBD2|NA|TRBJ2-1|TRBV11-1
TGTGCCAGCACCCTGAGCGGGAGTGGAAATGAGCAGTTCTTC
CASTLSGSGNEQFF
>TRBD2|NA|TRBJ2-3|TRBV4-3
TGCGCCAGCAGCCTCGGACTAGCGGGCACAGATACGCAGTATTTT
CASSLGLAGTDTQYF
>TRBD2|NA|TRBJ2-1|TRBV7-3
TGTGCCAGCAGCCTCCGCGAGGGGGGACTAGGGTACAATGAGCAGTTCTTC
CASSLREGGLGYNEQFF
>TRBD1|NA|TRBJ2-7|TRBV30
TGTGCCTGGGGGAGACAGGGCTCCTACGAGCAGTACTTC
CAWGRQGSYEQYF
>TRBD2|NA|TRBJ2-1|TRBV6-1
TGTGCCAGCAGTCGAACTAGCGGGATCTATAATGAGCAGTTCTTC
CASSRTSGIYNEQFF
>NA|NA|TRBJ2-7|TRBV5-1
TGCGCCAGCAGCCGAACTGCAGGAGAGCAGTACTTC
CASSRTAGEQYF
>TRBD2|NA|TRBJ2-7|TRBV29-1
TGCAGCGTTGAAGATAGAAGCGGGAACTACGAGCAGTACTTC
CSVEDRSGNYEQYF
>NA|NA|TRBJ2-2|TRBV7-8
TGTGCCAGCAGGGGTCTAGATCCCTACACCGGGGAGCTGTTTTTT
CASRGLDPYTGELFF
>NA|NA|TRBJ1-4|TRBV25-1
TGTGCCAGCATGCCCAGGGTAGGGGAAAAACTGTTTTTT
CASMPRVGEKLFF
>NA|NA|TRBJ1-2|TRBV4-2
TGTGCCAGCAGCCTAACCGGGGGGTATTCCCCTAACTATGGCTACACCTTC
CASSLTGGYSPNYGYTF
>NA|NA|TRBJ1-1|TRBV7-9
TGTGCCAGCACTATACAGGGTTCGGTCACTGAAGCTTTCTTT
CASTIQGSVTEAFF